These 15 T cell receptor beta chains were all obtained from the same sample, sequenced in a study of OX40 agonist ivuxolimab in advanced cancers. Method: immunoSEQ multiplex PCR; TCRdb's copy keeps in-frame clones and lacks some. Here the sample spans 65,000 to 90,000 clones, 91% being singletons. Specimen: CD4+ or CD8+ T cells sorted from blood, collected in a trial of the OX40 agonist ivuxolimab. Every receptor here comes from an adult with an advanced solid tumor such as melanoma, head and neck, liver or kidney cancer.

This chain uses TRBV7-3 with TRBJ1-4; D not certain. The germline gives CDR1 SGHTA, CDR2 FQGTGA. Trimming stripped 0 bases from V and 1 base from J, with 0 bases between. The CDR3 is made up of 13 amino acids. CDR3 nucleotide sequence: TGTGCCAGCAGCTTAACAACTAATGAAAAACTGTTTTTT. It translates to CASSLTTNEKLFF.

The V call is TRBV9, the J call TRBJ2-7; D is perhaps TRBD2 (6 bases). Per germline, CDR1 SGDLS and CDR2 YYNGEE. The CDR3 consists of 14 residues. V lost 2 bases, J lost 2 bases, and 11 bases lay in between. CDR3 in DNA: TGTGCCAGCAGCGTTGGGGACTTCACCTACGAGCAGTACTTC. Translation gives CASSVGDFTYEQYF.

The V and J genes are TRBV30 and TRBJ1-5; D is uncertain. The CDR3 loop spans 14 amino acids. V was clipped by 0 bases and J by 2 bases, with 8 bases between them. Germline loops: CDR1 GTSNPN, CDR2 SVGIG (reference sequence). In DNA, the CDR3 is TGTGCCTGGAGTGTTGATTTGGGCAATCAGCCCCAGCATTTT. This encodes CAWSVDLGNQPQHF.

This clone was found once. The chain employs TRBV5-1 and TRBJ2-1; TRBD2 agrees at 10 bases. The germline V gene has CDR1 SGHRS and CDR2 YFSETQ. The ends lost 2 bases at V and 5 bases at J; junction bases unmatched: 1. The CDR3 has 14 amino acids. CDR3 protein: CASSFLAGDNEQFF. As DNA, the CDR3 is TGCGCCAGCAGCTTTCTAGCGGGAGACAATGAGCAGTTCTTC. Using reference TRBV5-1 and TRBJ2-1 for the parts outside the CDR3, the full variable domain is KAGVTQTPRYLIKTRGQQVTLSCSPISGHRSVSWYQQTPGQGLQFLFEYFSETQRNKGNFPGRFSGRQFSNSRSEMNVSTLELGDSALYLCASSFLAGDNEQFFGPGTRLTVL.

V and J are TRBV13 and TRBJ2-7; unclear D gene. The CDR3 is 12 residues long. Germline CDR1 and CDR2: PRHDT and FYEKMQ (reference sequence). Trimming took off 5 bases at V and 4 bases at J, with 9 bases between the two ends. Here the CDR3 DNA reads TGTGCCAGCAGCCACGATCAATACGAGCAGTACTTC. It is translated as CASSHDQYEQYF.

V and J are TRBV27 and TRBJ2-1; 10 bases agree with TRBD2. V shed 6 bases and J 0 bases; nucleotides not matched to a gene: 5. This CDR3 contains 16 residues. Germline V gene sequence: CDR1 MNHEY, CDR2 SMNVEV (reference sequence). The CDR3 reads CASSFIAGGSYNEQFF. The CDR3 bases are TGTGCCAGCAGCTTTATAGCGGGGGGCTCCTACAATGAGCAGTTCTTC.

Here the CDR3 reads CASSPPWTGENTEAFF. Written as DNA, the CDR3 is TGTGCCAGCAGTCCACCGTGGACAGGAGAGAACACTGAAGCTTTCTTT. V usage is TRBV28 and J usage is TRBJ1-1, with 7 bases lining up with TRBD1. V gave up 5 bases and J gave up 1 base; unmatched junction bases: 10. Looked up from germline, CDR1 is MDHEN and CDR2 is SYDVKM. There are 16 residues in the CDR3.

This chain links TRBV25-1 with TRBJ2-5; no reliable D call. Trimming took off 3 bases at V and 2 bases at J, with 16 bases between the two ends. The length of the CDR3 is 16 residues. Germline V gives CDR1 MGHDK, CDR2 SYGVNS. The CDR3 is CASSDPDLGWQETQYF. For the CDR3, the DNA is TGTGCCAGCAGTGACCCCGATCTGGGTTGGCAAGAGACCCAGTACTTC.

This sequence joins TRBV28 and TRBJ1-5, with TRBD1 identical over 7 bases. CDR1 is MDHEN, CDR2 SYDVKM, per germline. The V segment lost 1 base and the J segment 4 bases; nucleotides outside the gene matches: 4. The CDR3 spans 15 residues. The CDR3 reads CASSLSPRGNQPQHF. DNA of the CDR3: TGTGCCAGCAGTTTATCGCCCAGGGGGAATCAGCCCCAGCATTTT.

The chain is built from TRBV4-1 and TRBJ2-1; 11 bases agree with TRBD1. The CDR3 has 16 amino acids. Trimming removed 3 bases from V and 7 bases from J; junction bases left unmatched: 8. Per the germline V gene, CDR1 is MGHRA and CDR2 is YSYEKL. This chain's CDR3 is CASSQQTGQGVNEQFF. The CDR3 nucleotides read TGCGCCAGCAGCCAGCAAACGGGACAGGGGGTGAATGAGCAGTTCTTC.

The chain links TRBV2 to TRBJ1-1; no firm D call. The CDR3 length is 13 residues. V lost 10 bases, J lost 1 base, and 13 bases lay in between. Germline V gene lookup returns CDR1 SNHLY and CDR2 FYNNEI. CDR3 amino acids: CATRTGWNTEAFF. As DNA, the CDR3 is TGTGCCACAAGGACGGGGTGGAACACTGAAGCTTTCTTT. Filled out from reference TRBV2 and TRBJ1-1, the complete variable domain reads EPEVTQTPSHQVTQMGQEVILRCVPISNHLYFYWYRQILGQKVEFLVSFYNNEISEKSEIFDDQFSVERPDGSNFTLKIRSTKLEDSAMYFCATRTGWNTEAFFGQGTRLTVV.

As for this clone: At the DNA level, this CDR3 is encoded by other sequences in the same sample as well. Here the CDR3 reads CAWSPSTDTQYF. In nucleotides, the CDR3 is TGTGCCTGGAGTCCTAGCACAGATACGCAGTATTTT. This chain joins TRBV30 and TRBJ2-3, with D unclear. Germline V gene lookup returns CDR1 GTSNPN and CDR2 SVGIG (reference sequence). The V and J ends lost 2 bases and 0 bases respectively, with 3 bases between them. CDR3 length: 12 residues. Using reference TRBV30 and TRBJ2-3 for the parts outside the CDR3, the full variable domain is SQTIHQWPATLVQPVGSPLSLECTVEGTSNPNLYWYRQAAGRGLQLLFYSVGIGQISSEVPQNLSASRPQDRQFILSSKKLLLSDSGFYLCAWSPSTDTQYFGPGTRLTVL.

The chain has TRBV28 and TRBJ2-2; 7 nucleotides line up with TRBD1. Trimming at V came to 4 bases and at J to 4 bases, leaving 6 bases not matched to a gene. The CDR3 totals 15 residues. In germline, CDR1 is MDHEN, CDR2 SYDVKM. The CDR3 region is CASSSRQGGTGELFF. Here the CDR3 DNA reads TGTGCCAGCAGTTCCCGACAGGGCGGCACCGGGGAGCTGTTTTTT.

The chain links TRBV7-8 to TRBJ2-3; D possibly corresponds to TRBD2 (6 bases). The V end was cut by 4 bases, the J end by 2 bases, with 13 bases between. Germline CDR1 reads SGHVS; CDR2 reads FQNEAQ. This CDR3 region has 15 residues. The CDR3 protein is CASSSPGLYTDTQYF. CDR3 DNA: TGTGCCAGCAGCTCGCCGGGACTGTACACAGATACGCAGTATTTT.

This clone was detected once. This chain links TRBV4-3 with TRBJ1-1; D possibly corresponds to TRBD1 (6 bases). Germline V CDR1 and CDR2: LGHNA, YSLEER. The CDR3 is 15 residues long. V was trimmed by 0 bases and J by 0 bases, leaving 8 bases between them. The CDR3 here is CASSQDEGVNTEAFF. The CDR3 coding sequence is TGCGCCAGCAGCCAAGACGAGGGGGTGAACACTGAAGCTTTCTTT.